Listed here are 17 T cell receptor beta chains from one sample, sequenced in a study of blood T cell repertoires in COVID-19. Assay used: immunoSEQ multiplex PCR; TCRdb lists only in-frame clones, some missing. The sample contains roughly 200,000 clones, roughly 90% of which appear only once. Sequenced: peripheral blood. These receptors came from a man in his forties with acute or convalescent COVID-19.

The V gene is TRBV5-1, the J gene TRBJ1-3; 8 nucleotides line up with TRBD1. From germline, CDR1 is SGHRS and CDR2 YFSETQ. J was trimmed by 4 bases and V by 0 bases; bases with no gene match: 6. The CDR3 runs to 16 residues. CDR3 nucleotides: TGCGCCAGCAGCTTGGGACAGGGGATTTCGGGAAACACCATATATTTT. Protein product: CASSLGQGISGNTIYF.

CDR3 DNA: TGTGCCAGCAGACTCGCAGGGGCAACTAATGAAAAACTGTTTTTT. It codes for CASRLAGATNEKLFF. The rearrangement links TRBV6-5 to TRBJ1-4; D may be TRBD1 (6 bases). The germline gives CDR1 MNHEY, CDR2 SVGAGI. With 6 bases removed from V and 0 bases from J, the gap between germline ends came to 11 bases. The CDR3 covers 15 residues.

The V call is TRBV19, the J call TRBJ2-1; D uncertain. The CDR3 runs to 13 residues. Trimming removed 5 bases from V and 5 bases from J, with 10 bases in between. Germline loops: CDR1 LNHDA, CDR2 SQIVND (reference sequence). The DNA of the CDR3 is TGTGCCAGTAGTTACTACCGAAACAATGAGCAGTTCTTC. The encoded protein is CASSYYRNNEQFF. Supplemented by reference TRBV19 and TRBJ2-1, the full variable domain reads DGGITQSPKYLFRKEGQNVTLSCEQNLNHDAMYWYRQDPGQGLRLIYYSQIVNDFQKGDIAEGYSVSREKKESFPLTVTSAQKNPTAFYLCASSYYRNNEQFFGPGTRLTVL.

The rearrangement uses TRBV6-5 and TRBJ2-7, with 8 bases lining up with TRBD1. CDR1 and CDR2 from the germline V gene are MNHEY and SVGAGI. The J segment lost 3 bases and the V segment lost 5 bases, leaving 3 bases of the junction unmatched. This CDR3 spans 13 amino acids. CDR3 nucleotide sequence: TGTGCCAGCAGTAGGGACAGGAGCTACGAGCAGTACTTC. This codes for CASSRDRSYEQYF.

The chain is built from TRBV23-1 and TRBJ1-5, with D possibly being TRBD1 (6 bases). TRBV23-1 is identified as an open reading frame with a role that is uncertain. This CDR3 is built from 18 residues. The V gene lost 2 bases and the J gene lost 3 bases, with 20 bases spanning the gap. DNA of the CDR3: TGCGCCAGCAGTCAACCCCGGACAGATAGGTGGTACAATCAGCCCCAGCATTTT. This translates into CASSQPRTDRWYNQPQHF.

This clone was found a few times. The chain links TRBV28 to TRBJ2-7; 7 positions match TRBD2. This CDR3 spans 14 amino acids. The junction had 7 bases not matched to a gene; V was cut back by 6 bases and J by 2 bases. Germline loops: CDR1 MDHEN, CDR2 SYDVKM. Here the CDR3 DNA reads TGTGCCAGCAGCCCCTGGGGGGGGACCTACGAGCAGTACTTC. Translated, it gives CASSPWGGTYEQYF.

The chain joins TRBV5-4 to TRBJ2-2; D is possibly TRBD2 (5 bases). The CDR3 runs to 14 residues. The V and J ends lost 0 bases and 3 bases respectively, with 6 bases between them. Germline CDR1 is SGHNT and CDR2 is YYREEE (reference sequence). CDR3 bases: TGTGCCAGCAGCTTGGGGCGGGACACCGGGGAGCTGTTTTTT. Amino acid sequence: CASSLGRDTGELFF. The variable domain in full, with the rest retrieved from reference TRBV5-4 and TRBJ2-2, is ETGVTQSPTHLIKTRGQQVTLRCSSQSGHNTVSWYQQALGQGPQFIFQYYREEENGRGNFPPRFSGLQFPNYSSELNVNALELDDSALYLCASSLGRDTGELFFGEGSRLTVL.

The chain combines TRBV6-1 with TRBJ2-7; D might be TRBD1 (6 bases). Trimming took 3 bases from V and 2 from J, leaving 17 bases between them. The CDR3 totals 16 residues. Per the germline V gene, CDR1 is MNHNS and CDR2 is SASEGT. DNA of the CDR3: TGTGCCAGCAGTGAGATGGCGCAGGGGTCTCCCTACGAGCAGTACTTC. Its translation: CASSEMAQGSPYEQYF.

The CDR3 DNA follows: TGCGCCAGCAGCTTGGGGGACAGACAACTCTCCGATGCTTTCTTT. This translates into CASSLGDRQLSDAFF. The J gene is TRBJ1-1, the V gene TRBV5-1; 7 bases align to TRBD1. V trimming: 0 bases; J trimming: 11 bases; junction bases outside the gene matches: 13. There are 15 residues in the CDR3. The germline V gene encodes CDR1 SGHRS and CDR2 YFSETQ.

In this sample, this clone turned up once. The genes are TRBV12-5 and TRBJ1-1; 11 bases align to TRBD1. Germline V lookup: CDR1 LGHNT, CDR2 FRNRAP. J gave up 4 bases and V 5 bases, and 6 bases lay outside the gene matches. The CDR3 runs 15 residues. CDR3 region: CASGLGQGGATEAFF. CDR3 nucleotide sequence: TGTGCTAGTGGTCTGGGACAGGGGGGTGCCACTGAAGCTTTCTTT.

This rearrangement joins TRBV11-3 to TRBJ1-1; the match to TRBD1 covers 10 bases. The CDR3 runs 15 residues. The V gene end was trimmed by 5 bases and the J gene end by 0 bases; junction bases not matched to a gene: 3. CDR1 and CDR2 (germline): SGHNT, YENEEA. This chain's CDR3 is CASSLGQGMNTEAFF. For the CDR3, the DNA is TGTGCCAGCAGCCTGGGACAGGGGATGAACACTGAAGCTTTCTTT.

This sequence joins TRBV7-2 and TRBJ1-2, with TRBD1 matching 9 bases. After removal of 5 bases from V and 4 bases from J, the junction contained 14 bases not matched to a gene. The germline gives CDR1 SGHTA, CDR2 FQGNSA. The CDR3 covers 17 residues. The CDR3 reads CASSPQRGQGPVYGYTF. The CDR3, as DNA: TGTGCCAGCAGCCCACAACGAGGACAGGGGCCTGTCTATGGCTACACCTTC.

This clone has a handful of counts. The chain uses TRBV7-9 and TRBJ2-1; D gene unclear. The V gene's germline CDR1 is SEHNR and CDR2 FQNEAQ (reference sequence). V was shortened by 5 bases and J by 6 bases, with 11 bases between the two germline ends. This CDR3 region has 13 residues. The chain's CDR3 is CASSRDPSNEQFF. CDR3 nucleotides: TGTGCCAGCAGCAGGGATCCCTCCAATGAGCAGTTCTTC.

This sequence joins TRBV7-9 and TRBJ2-7, with D perhaps TRBD1 (6 bases). CDR1 and CDR2 from the germline V gene are SEHNR and FQNEAQ (reference sequence). There are 14 residues in the CDR3. V was shortened by 7 bases and J by 4 bases, with 17 bases between the two germline ends. The CDR3 DNA follows: TGTGCCAGCACCACGGACAGACCGTTTTACGAGCAGTACTTC. Translated, it gives CASTTDRPFYEQYF.

The chain joins TRBV24-1 to TRBJ2-4; 8 bases are a match to TRBD2. The germline V gene encodes CDR1 KGHDR and CDR2 SFDVKD. With 5 bases clipped from V and 0 bases from J, the junction kept 5 bases outside the gene matches. CDR3 length equals 16 residues. The CDR3 sequence: CATSGLAGLAKNIQYF. CDR3 coding DNA: TGTGCCACCAGTGGGTTAGCGGGGTTAGCCAAAAACATTCAGTACTTC.

The J gene is TRBJ2-6, the V gene TRBV18, with 10 bases aligning to TRBD1. The CDR3 runs to 14 residues. Trimming at V came to 3 bases and at J to 8 bases, leaving 1 base not matched to a gene. Germline V gives CDR1 KGHSH, CDR2 LQKENI. DNA of the CDR3: TGTGCCAGCTCACCGGGACAGGGGACCAACGTCCTGACTTTC. The encoded protein is CASSPGQGTNVLTF.

This clone has only one observation. This rearrangement joins TRBV3-1 (or the pseudogene TRBV3-2) to TRBJ2-3; D is ambiguous. This CDR3 comprises 14 residues. Germline-derived CDR1 and CDR2 are LGHDT and YNNKEL (reference sequence). Trimming removed 2 bases from V and 0 bases from J, with 6 bases in between. CDR3 in amino acids: CASSQRGSTDTQYF. CDR3 DNA sequence: TGTGCCAGCAGCCAACGAGGAAGCACAGATACGCAGTATTTT.